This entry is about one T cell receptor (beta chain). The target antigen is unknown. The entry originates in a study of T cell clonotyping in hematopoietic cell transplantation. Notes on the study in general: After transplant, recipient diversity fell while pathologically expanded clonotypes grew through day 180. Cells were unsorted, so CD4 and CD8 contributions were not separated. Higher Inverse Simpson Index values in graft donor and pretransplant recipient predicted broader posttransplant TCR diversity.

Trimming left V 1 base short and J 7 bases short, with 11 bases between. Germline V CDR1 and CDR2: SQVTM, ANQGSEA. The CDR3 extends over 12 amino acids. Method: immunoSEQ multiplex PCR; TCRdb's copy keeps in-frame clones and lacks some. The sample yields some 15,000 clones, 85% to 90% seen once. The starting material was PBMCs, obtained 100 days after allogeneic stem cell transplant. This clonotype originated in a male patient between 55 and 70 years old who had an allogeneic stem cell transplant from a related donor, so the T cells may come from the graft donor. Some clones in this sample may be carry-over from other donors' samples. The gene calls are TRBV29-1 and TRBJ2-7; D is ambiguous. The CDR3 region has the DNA TGCAGCGTTGAAGTTGGTGGGGAAGAGCAGTACTTC. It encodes CSVEVGGEEQYF.